This T cell receptor (beta chain) comes out of a study of blood T cells in healthy people across ages. Using a J-beta primer mix together with a sample-barcoded 5' primer, a second PCR was run for roughly 6 to 12 cycles. One entry per CDR3 protein results from TCRdb running MiXCR on the 5' RACE reads. The data contain hundreds of thousands of distinct CDR3 sequences, over 45% of them singletons. This CDR3 has 12 residues. Trimming took 6 bases from V and 11 from J, leaving 14 bases between them. Germline assignment: CDR1 MDHEN and CDR2 SYDVKM. This chain links TRBV28 with TRBJ2-1; D call uncertain. The receptor's source is a man in his sixties in good health. Specimen: blood. The CDR3 reads CASSLVGQQQFF. The CDR3 coding sequence is TGTGCCAGCAGCCTCGTAGGCCAGCAGCAGTTCTTC.